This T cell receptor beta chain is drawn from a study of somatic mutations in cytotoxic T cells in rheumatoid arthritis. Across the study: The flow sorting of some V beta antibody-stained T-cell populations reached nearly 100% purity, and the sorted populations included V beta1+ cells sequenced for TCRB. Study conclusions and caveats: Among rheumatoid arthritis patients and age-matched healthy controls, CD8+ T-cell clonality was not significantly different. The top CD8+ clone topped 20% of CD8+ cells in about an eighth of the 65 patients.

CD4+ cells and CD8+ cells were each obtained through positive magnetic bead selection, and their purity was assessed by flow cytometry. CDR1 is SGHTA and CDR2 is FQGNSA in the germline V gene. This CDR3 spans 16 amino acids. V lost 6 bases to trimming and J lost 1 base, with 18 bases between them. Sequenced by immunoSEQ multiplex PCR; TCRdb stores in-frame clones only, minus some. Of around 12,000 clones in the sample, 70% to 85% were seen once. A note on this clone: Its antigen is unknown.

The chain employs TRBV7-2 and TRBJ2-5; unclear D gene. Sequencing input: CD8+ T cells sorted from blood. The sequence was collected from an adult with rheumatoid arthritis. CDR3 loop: CASSFSPGASQETQYF. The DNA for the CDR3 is TGTGCCAGCAGTTTTTCCCCCGGAGCGTCCCAAGAGACCCAGTACTTC.